This T cell receptor beta chain comes out of a study of T cells after yellow fever vaccination (dated by TCRdb to between 2018 and 2020). For the study in its entirety: Libraries from fractions with low cell numbers were prepared with the SMART-Seq v4 Ultra Low Input RNA kit. Bulk TCR alpha and beta repertoires were sequenced longitudinally to track T-cell clones before and after primary and booster YFV17D yellow fever vaccination. The cohort comprised two healthy male donors, one aged 18 to 30 and one aged 30 to 39 years. Bulk PBMC replicates and cell subsets were isolated from blood drawn at multiple timepoints before and after both primary and secondary immunization.

The intended sense of this specimen's treatment or condition label: live attenuated yellow fever vaccine strain. PBMCs were isolated from peripheral blood using a standard Ficoll-Paque protocol. CD4 and CD8 T-cell fractions were isolated with Dynabeads CD4 and CD8 positive selection kits. RNA was extracted with TriZol from bulk PBMCs, CD4 and CD8 fractions, and dextramer-positive and dextramer-negative fractions. Broad study findings and their caveats: Compared with the primary T-cell response, the secondary T-cell response was weaker but faster, peaking on day 5 rather than day 15. After the booster, most clones that had expanded after primary vaccination were detected again (roughly 95% of CD4 and more than 85% of CD8), suggesting broad maintenance of memory. Because abundant contaminating clonotypes from the bulk population could be contained in FACS-sorted repertoires, computational filtering was required. A small share of clonotypes was detected in both CD4 and CD8 compartments, with the overlap likely arising from convergent recombination. Because the study included only two donors, the extent to which the findings can be generalized is limited.

Synthesis of TCR cDNA relied on 5'RACE template switching, a step that introduced a universal primer site along with unique molecular identifiers. cDNA synthesis was primed from both the TCR alpha and TCR beta constant segments. Libraries were amplified in two PCR steps, with sample barcodes and sequencing adapters added in the second step. Sequencing of libraries was performed on Illumina HiSeq 2500 (2x100 bp) or NovaSeq (2x150 bp). Processing in the source paper ran as follows. Demultiplexing of reads and collapsing into UMI consensus sequences were performed with MIGEC, and V(D)J alignment was carried out with MiXCR. Vaccine-responding clonotypes were identified with edgeR using replicate PBMC samples, with FDR below 0.01 and a log2 fold change above 5 up to day 15 being required. Each bulk clonotype was labeled CD4 or CD8 based on which sequenced repertoire, CD4 or CD8, contained the clonotype at higher abundance. TCRdb ran its own pipeline on the public reads, namely fastp trimming at Q25 and MiXCR clone calling, and kept in-frame beta chains. Each CDR3 protein appears once, grouped with its most common genes and DNA. Clone size and V and J calls follow TCRdb, not the original study. Across this sample there are 200,000 to 300,000 distinct CDR3 sequences, with around 7% seen only once. The ten largest clones represent more than 0.8% of the sample.

This clonotype was observed a few times. There is no known antigen for this receptor. No much larger clone is present one base from it, and per-base qualities are unavailable. V and J are truncated by 1 base and 7 bases respectively, leaving an intervening sequence of 13 bases. The CDR3, from cysteine to phenylalanine, totals 14 residues. Left in the record is the CDR3 DNA by itself, 42 bases read in frame from the first base. CDR1 and CDR2 are read off the germline V gene as SGHTA and FQGNSA. The TCR sequence derives from a man aged 25-45 years who received the YFV17D yellow fever vaccine. This chain joins TRBV7-2 to TRBJ1-2; the D gene is perhaps TRBD1, on 5 matching bases. The source material was CD4+ T cells sorted from PBMCs, sampled 15 days after the yellow fever booster vaccination. The CDR3 protein sequence reads: CASSLGDRSTGYTF. In nucleotide form, the sequence is TGTGCCAGCAGCTTAGGGGACCGCAGTACTGGCTACACCTTC.